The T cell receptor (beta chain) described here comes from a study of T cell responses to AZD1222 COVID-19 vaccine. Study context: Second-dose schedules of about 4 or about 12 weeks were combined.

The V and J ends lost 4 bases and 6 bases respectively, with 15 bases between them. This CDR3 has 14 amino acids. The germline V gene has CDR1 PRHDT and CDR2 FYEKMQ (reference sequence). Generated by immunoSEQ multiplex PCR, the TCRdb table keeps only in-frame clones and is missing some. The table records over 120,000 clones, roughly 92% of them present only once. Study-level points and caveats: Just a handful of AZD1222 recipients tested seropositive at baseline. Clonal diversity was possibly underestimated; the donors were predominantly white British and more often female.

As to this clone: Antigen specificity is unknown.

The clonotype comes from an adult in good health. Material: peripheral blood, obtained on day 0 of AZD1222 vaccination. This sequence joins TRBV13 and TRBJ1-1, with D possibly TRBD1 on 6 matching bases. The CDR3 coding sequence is TGTGCCAGCAGCTCAACCCTGGGGGCCCCTGAAGCTTTCTTT. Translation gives CASSSTLGAPEAFF.